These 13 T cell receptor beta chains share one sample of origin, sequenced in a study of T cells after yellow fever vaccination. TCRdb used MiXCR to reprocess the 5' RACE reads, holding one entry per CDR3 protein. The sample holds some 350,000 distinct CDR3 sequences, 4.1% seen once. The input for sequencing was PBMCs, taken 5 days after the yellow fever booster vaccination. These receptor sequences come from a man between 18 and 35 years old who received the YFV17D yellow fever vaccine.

CDR3 sequence: CASSTDVATEAFF. The CDR3 bases are TGTGCCAGCAGCACAGATGTTGCCACTGAAGCTTTCTTT. J is TRBJ1-1 and V is TRBV7-3, with D unclear. The CDR3 has 13 amino acids. Germline values: CDR1 SGHTA, CDR2 FQGTGA. V lost 5 bases and J lost 4, with 11 bases in between.

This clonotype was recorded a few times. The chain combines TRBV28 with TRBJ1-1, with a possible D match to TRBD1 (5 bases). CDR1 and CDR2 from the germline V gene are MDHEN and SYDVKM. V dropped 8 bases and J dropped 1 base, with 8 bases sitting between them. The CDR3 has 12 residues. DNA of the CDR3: TGTGCCAGCGGGGACCGGAACACTGAAGCTTTCTTT. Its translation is CASGDRNTEAFF.

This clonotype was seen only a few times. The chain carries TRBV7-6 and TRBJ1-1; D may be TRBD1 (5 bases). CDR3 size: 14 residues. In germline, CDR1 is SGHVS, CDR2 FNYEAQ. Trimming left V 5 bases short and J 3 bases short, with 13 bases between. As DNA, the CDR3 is TGTGCCAGCAGCCCGGGGGGGAGGGACACTGAAGCTTTCTTT. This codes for CASSPGGRDTEAFF.

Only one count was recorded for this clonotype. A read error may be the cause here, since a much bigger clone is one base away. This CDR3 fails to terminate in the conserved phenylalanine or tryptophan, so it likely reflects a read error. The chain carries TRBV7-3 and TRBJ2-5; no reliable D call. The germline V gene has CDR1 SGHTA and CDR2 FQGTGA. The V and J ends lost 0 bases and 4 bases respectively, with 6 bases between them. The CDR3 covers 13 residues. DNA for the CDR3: TGTGCCAGCAGCTTAACGTGGGGAGAGACCCAGTACTTG. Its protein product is CASSLTWGETQYL.

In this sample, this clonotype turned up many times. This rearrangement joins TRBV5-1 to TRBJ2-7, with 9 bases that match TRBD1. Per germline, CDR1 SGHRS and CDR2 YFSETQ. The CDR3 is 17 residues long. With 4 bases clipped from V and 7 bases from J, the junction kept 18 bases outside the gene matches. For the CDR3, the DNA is TGCGCCAGCAGCGGAGATCTAGGGACAGGGAGATCGGGGGAGCAGTACTTC. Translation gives CASSGDLGTGRSGEQYF.

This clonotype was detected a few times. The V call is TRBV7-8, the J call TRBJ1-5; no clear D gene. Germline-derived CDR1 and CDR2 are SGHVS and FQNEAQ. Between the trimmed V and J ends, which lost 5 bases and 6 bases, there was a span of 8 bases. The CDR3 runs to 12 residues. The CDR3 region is CASSPHGQPQHF. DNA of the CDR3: TGTGCCAGCAGCCCCCATGGTCAGCCCCAGCATTTT.

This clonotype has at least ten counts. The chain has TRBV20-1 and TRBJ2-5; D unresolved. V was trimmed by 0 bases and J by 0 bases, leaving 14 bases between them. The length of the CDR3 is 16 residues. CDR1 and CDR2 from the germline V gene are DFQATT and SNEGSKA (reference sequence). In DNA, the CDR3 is TGCAGTGCTAGAGATCAGCAAGTAGGGTACCAAGAGACCCAGTACTTC. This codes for CSARDQQVGYQETQYF.

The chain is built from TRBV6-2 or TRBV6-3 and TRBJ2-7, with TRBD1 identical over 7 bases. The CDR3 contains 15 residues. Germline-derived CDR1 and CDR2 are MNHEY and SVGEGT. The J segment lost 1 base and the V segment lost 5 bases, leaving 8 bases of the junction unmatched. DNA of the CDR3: TGTGCCAGCAGTCCAGGGGGAGTCCCTTCCTACGAGCAGTACGTC. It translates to CASSPGGVPSYEQYV.

This CDR3 is CASSLRLPGETQYF. The CDR3 DNA sequence: TGTGCCAGCAGCTTACGGCTACCTGGAGAGACCCAGTACTTC. The gene calls are TRBV7-2 and TRBJ2-5; D not certain. Germline V CDR1 and CDR2: SGHTA, FQGNSA. This CDR3 comprises 14 residues. V was cut by 2 bases and J by 4 bases, with 11 bases left in between.

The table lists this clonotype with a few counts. CDR3 sequence: CASSQAPTGSGANVLTF. The CDR3 coding sequence is TGTGCCAGCAGCCAAGCACCGACAGGCTCTGGGGCCAACGTCCTGACTTTC. The chain has TRBV7-2 and TRBJ2-6, with a possible D match to TRBD1 (6 bases). Deletions cut 5 bases from V and 0 bases from J, with 14 bases between. The CDR3 sequence is 17 residues long. Germline V gene sequence: CDR1 SGHTA, CDR2 FQGNSA. The full variable domain, rest sourced from reference TRBV7-2 and TRBJ2-6, is GAGVSQSPSNKVTEKGKDVELRCDPISGHTALYWYRQSLGQGLEFLIYFQGNSAPDKSGLPSDRFSAERTGGSVSTLTIQRTQQEDSAVYLCASSQAPTGSGANVLTFGAGSRLTVL.

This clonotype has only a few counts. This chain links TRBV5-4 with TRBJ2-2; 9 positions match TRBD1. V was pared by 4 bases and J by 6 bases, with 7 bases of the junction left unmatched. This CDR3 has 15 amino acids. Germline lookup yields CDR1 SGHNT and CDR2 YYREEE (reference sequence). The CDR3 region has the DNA TGTGCCAGCAGCCCCCCCGGGACAGGGTCCGGGGAGCTGTTTTTT. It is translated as CASSPPGTGSGELFF. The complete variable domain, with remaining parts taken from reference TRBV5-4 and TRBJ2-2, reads ETGVTQSPTHLIKTRGQQVTLRCSSQSGHNTVSWYQQALGQGPQFIFQYYREEENGRGNFPPRFSGLQFPNYSSELNVNALELDDSALYLCASSPPGTGSGELFFGEGSRLTVL.

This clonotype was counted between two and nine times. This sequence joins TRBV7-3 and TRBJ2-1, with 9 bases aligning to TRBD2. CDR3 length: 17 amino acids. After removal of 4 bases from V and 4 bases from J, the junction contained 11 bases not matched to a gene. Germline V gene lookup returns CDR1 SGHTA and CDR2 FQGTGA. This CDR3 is CASSYRASGAGYNEQFF. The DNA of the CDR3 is TGTGCCAGCAGCTACCGGGCTAGCGGGGCCGGGTACAATGAGCAGTTCTTC.

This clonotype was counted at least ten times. The CDR3 loop reads CASSSGSEQYV. The CDR3 DNA reads TGTGCCAGCAGCTCCGGTAGCGAGCAGTACGTC. The V and J genes are TRBV5-6 and TRBJ2-7; no firm D call. Trimming took off 3 bases at V and 6 bases at J, with 7 bases between the two ends. The CDR3 is made up of 11 amino acids. Germline CDR1 is SGHDT and CDR2 is YYEEEE.